What follows are 26 T cell receptor beta chains derived from one specimen sequenced in a study of cytomegalovirus exposure and HLA in healthy donors. PCR primers comprised 60 Vbeta and 13 Jbeta primers. The method was immunoSEQ multiplex PCR; TCRdb's version includes in-frame clones alone and lacks a portion of them. The profile shows fewer than 100,000 clones, roughly two thirds of them singletons. Sample: PBMCs. These receptors all stem from a female donor in good health and CMV-seronegative.

Note on this clone: Additional DNA sequences in this sample encode the identical CDR3. This chain uses TRBV9 with TRBJ2-5; perhaps TRBD2 as D (5 bases). CDR3 length equals 13 residues. V lost 0 bases and J 2 bases, leaving 5 bases between the germline ends. CDR1 is SGDLS, CDR2 YYNGEE, per germline. CDR3 bases: TGTGCCAGCAGCGTAGCGGGGCAAGAGACCCAGTACTTC. It is translated as CASSVAGQETQYF.

The V call is TRBV6-5, the J call TRBJ1-1; D unclear. Deletions cut 11 bases from V and 0 bases from J, with 19 bases between. Germline CDR1 reads MNHEY; CDR2 reads SVGAGI. The CDR3 extends over 15 amino acids. The CDR3 DNA is TGTGCCGCACCGACGAGGTCCCGAGTGAACACTGAAGCTTTCTTT. Amino acid sequence: CAAPTRSRVNTEAFF.

This clone appeared a single time. This chain joins TRBV20-1 and TRBJ2-1; perhaps TRBD2 as D (6 bases). The CDR3 contains 10 residues. The V gene's germline CDR1 is DFQATT and CDR2 SNEGSKA (reference sequence). V was trimmed by 7 bases and J by 8 bases, leaving 9 bases between them. CDR3 region: CSVVADEQFF. The DNA for the CDR3 is TGCAGTGTAGTAGCGGATGAGCAGTTCTTC.

J is TRBJ1-6 and V is TRBV4-1; 7 bases match TRBD1. Germline CDR1 MGHRA, CDR2 YSYEKL. The V segment lost 0 bases and the J segment 9 bases; nucleotides outside the gene matches: 8. The CDR3 consists of 16 residues. The CDR3 nucleotides read TGCGCCAGCAGCCAAGAAGGGGGCCGGATTGTTTCACCCCTCCACTTT. Protein sequence: CASSQEGGRIVSPLHF.

This chain uses TRBV27 with TRBJ2-2; 13 positions match TRBD2. After removal of 2 bases from V and 7 bases from J, the junction contained 7 bases not matched to a gene. Germline loops: CDR1 MNHEY, CDR2 SMNVEV (reference sequence). There are 17 residues in the CDR3. CDR3 DNA: TGTGCCAGCAGTTTAGTACTAGCGGGGGGGCCTCACGGGGAGCTGTTTTTT. Residues: CASSLVLAGGPHGELFF.

The CDR3 nucleotides are TGTGCCTGGGACAGGGGGTTGGAGACTGAAGCTTTCTTT. Protein sequence: CAWDRGLETEAFF. The V and J genes are TRBV30 and TRBJ1-1, with TRBD1 identical over 9 bases. The germline gives CDR1 GTSNPN, CDR2 SVGIG (reference sequence). The trim removed 5 bases at V and 5 bases at J, leaving 6 bases unmatched. The CDR3 runs to 13 residues. Filled out from reference TRBV30 and TRBJ1-1, the complete variable domain reads SQTIHQWPATLVQPVGSPLSLECTVEGTSNPNLYWYRQAAGRGLQLLFYSVGIGQISSEVPQNLSASRPQDRQFILSSKKLLLSDSGFYLCAWDRGLETEAFFGQGTRLTVV.

This clone was seen just once. The chain is built from TRBV4-2 and TRBJ1-1; no firm D call. The CDR3 contains 15 residues. Germline CDR1 reads LGHNA; CDR2 reads YNFKEQ. Trimming pared 1 base from V and 2 bases from J, leaving 11 bases between. The CDR3 coding sequence is TGTGCCAGCAGCCAAGTCCAGGCCCTCAACACTGAAGCTTTCTTT. Translating it yields CASSQVQALNTEAFF.

This clone was seen only a few times. The genes are TRBV7-6 and TRBJ2-5; TRBD1 matches at 9 bases. From germline, CDR1 is SGHVS and CDR2 FNYEAQ. The CDR3 is 15 amino acids. The V gene end was trimmed by 0 bases and the J gene end by 5 bases; junction bases not matched to a gene: 4. CDR3 nucleotides: TGTGCCAGCAGCTTAGCCGGGACAGGGATGGAGACCCAGTACTTC. Translation gives CASSLAGTGMETQYF.

There are many counts of this clone. V usage is TRBV6-5 and J usage is TRBJ1-2, with D possibly TRBD1 on 6 matching bases. Trimming shortened V by 2 bases and J by 4 bases, and 11 bases separated the two germline ends. Germline assignment: CDR1 MNHEY and CDR2 SVGAGI. This CDR3 is 14 amino acids long. The CDR3 is CASSYTDSFYGYTF. For the CDR3, the DNA is TGTGCCAGCAGTTACACGGACAGCTTCTATGGCTACACCTTC.

The chain is built from TRBV18 and TRBJ1-2; D remains ambiguous. Trimming left V 4 bases short and J 6 bases short, with 12 bases between. The germline CDR1 and CDR2 sequences are KGHSH and LQKENI. CDR3 size: 13 residues. The CDR3 region is CASSRRGFDGYTF. CDR3 coding DNA: TGTGCCAGCTCACGTCGGGGTTTTGATGGCTACACCTTC.

V gene TRBV6-5 combines with J gene TRBJ2-5, with D perhaps TRBD2 (5 bases). There are 13 residues in the CDR3. Trimming shortened V by 2 bases and J by 7 bases, and 11 bases separated the two germline ends. Germline V gene lookup returns CDR1 MNHEY and CDR2 SVGAGI. Written as DNA, the CDR3 is TGTGCCAGCAGTTACGTCGCCGCGGGGACCCAGTACTTC. It encodes CASSYVAAGTQYF.

This clone has only a few counts. This chain joins TRBV6-6 and TRBJ1-3; 7 bases line up with TRBD1. Germline values: CDR1 MNHNY, CDR2 SVGAGI (reference sequence). The junction had 6 bases not matched to a gene; V was cut back by 4 bases and J by 0 bases. The CDR3 extends over 16 amino acids. CDR3 DNA: TGTGCCAGCAGTTTCGGACAGGCAAGCTCTGGAAACACCATATATTTT. Translation: CASSFGQASSGNTIYF.

V is TRBV30 and J is TRBJ1-1; D remains ambiguous. This CDR3 is 12 amino acids long. Germline values: CDR1 GTSNPN, CDR2 SVGIG (reference sequence). V was cut by 0 bases and J by 6 bases, with 8 bases left in between. CDR3 in amino acids: CAWSVEGAEAFF. CDR3 in DNA: TGTGCCTGGAGTGTGGAAGGAGCTGAAGCTTTCTTT.

By its share, this clone is medium-sized. Distinct nucleotide sequences in the sample also encode this CDR3. The chain combines TRBV5-6 with TRBJ1-4, with D unclear. The CDR3 consists of 13 residues. CDR1 is SGHDT and CDR2 is YYEEEE in the germline V gene. With 0 bases removed from V and 5 bases from J, the gap between germline ends came to 5 bases. The CDR3 nucleotides are TGTGCCAGCAGCTTGGTTCTGAATGAAAAACTGTTTTTT. It translates to CASSLVLNEKLFF.

Turning to this clone: The junction shows a germline mismatch at one end, possibly a read error. The rearrangement uses TRBV7-9 and TRBJ2-7; D ambiguous. Germline-derived CDR1 and CDR2 are SEHNR and FQNEAQ (reference sequence). This CDR3 spans 11 amino acids. The CDR3 DNA follows: TGTTCCAGCAGTCGGTCCTACGAGCAGTACTTC. It codes for CSSSRSYEQYF.

This clone was seen many times. This chain connects TRBV6-1 to TRBJ2-1; D possibly corresponds to TRBD2 (5 bases). Germline V gene data show CDR1 as MNHNS and CDR2 as SASEGT. Trimming removed 7 bases at V and 10 bases at J, with 23 bases between. The CDR3 length is 15 residues. The CDR3 is CASIPGWVADEEQFF. The CDR3 DNA is TGTGCCAGCATCCCGGGGTGGGTAGCCGATGAGGAGCAGTTCTTC.

J is TRBJ1-5 and V is TRBV7-9; weak D call: TRBD1 (5 bases). The germline V gene encodes CDR1 SEHNR and CDR2 FQNEAQ (reference sequence). The CDR3 runs to 12 residues. Trimming removed 11 bases from V and 4 bases from J, with 12 bases in between. This chain's CDR3 is CASQGGNQPQHF. CDR3 nucleotide sequence: TGTGCCTCCCAGGGCGGTAATCAGCCCCAGCATTTT.

This chain links TRBV30 with TRBJ1-2; 10 bases are shared with TRBD1. The CDR3 contains 14 residues. V dropped 5 bases and J dropped 8; count of bases not matched to a gene: 11. CDR1 and CDR2 from the germline V gene are GTSNPN and SVGIG (reference sequence). This chain's CDR3 is CAWGGRDRGKGYTF. The CDR3 nucleotides are TGTGCCTGGGGGGGCAGGGACAGGGGAAAGGGCTACACCTTC.

The chain has TRBV25-1 and TRBJ2-3, with no clear D. The CDR3 has 13 residues. CDR1 is MGHDK, CDR2 SYGVNS, per germline. Trimming cost V 7 bases and J 2 bases, with 10 bases left between them. The DNA of the CDR3 is TGTGCCAGCATGCGAGGAAACACAGATACGCAGTATTTT. Translation gives CASMRGNTDTQYF. Combining the CDR3 with reference TRBV25-1 and TRBJ2-3 gives the whole variable domain EADIYQTPRYLVIGTGKKITLECSQTMGHDKMYWYQQDPGMELHLIHYSYGVNSTEKGDLSSESTVSRIRTEHFPLTLESARPSHTSQYLCASMRGNTDTQYFGPGTRLTVL.

This clone has a single count. The chain links TRBV11-3 to TRBJ1-1; TRBD1 might be the D (5 bases). The CDR3 sequence is 13 residues long. The ends were cut back, 4 bases at V and 4 bases at J, with 10 bases in the middle. Germline CDR1 reads SGHNT; CDR2 reads YENEEA. This CDR3 is CASSWGGGTEAFF. The DNA for the CDR3 is TGTGCCAGCAGCTGGGGGGGAGGCACTGAAGCTTTCTTT.

This clone was observed a handful of times. J is TRBJ1-1 and V is TRBV6-5; D is unclear. CDR1 is MNHEY, CDR2 SVGAGI, per germline. Trimming cost V 3 bases and J 1 base, with 9 bases left between them. CDR3 length equals 14 residues. Written as DNA, the CDR3 is TGTGCCAGCAGTTATCGATCGAGGAACACTGAAGCTTTCTTT. This codes for CASSYRSRNTEAFF.

This chain uses TRBV6-1 with TRBJ1-5; TRBD1 aligns across 10 bases. The CDR3 length is 16 residues. V lost 2 bases and J lost 5; bases outside the gene matches: 6. The germline CDR1 and CDR2 sequences are MNHNS and SASEGT. CDR3 bases: TGTGCCAGCAGTGAAATTGGGACAGGGGTACATCAGCCCCAGCATTTT. As protein: CASSEIGTGVHQPQHF.

This clone occurred a few times. The chain recombines TRBV15 with TRBJ2-7; possible D gene TRBD2, 6 bases. The CDR3 runs to 15 residues. Germline-derived CDR1 and CDR2 are LNHNV and YYDKDF (reference sequence). Trimming left V 0 bases short and J 3 bases short, with 12 bases between. The CDR3 nucleotides are TGTGCCACCAGCAGAGACCAGCCGGGGGTCTACGAGCAGTACTTC. Translating it yields CATSRDQPGVYEQYF.

This chain connects TRBV5-1 to TRBJ2-1, with 12 bases matching TRBD2. V was pared by 0 bases and J by 5 bases, with 0 bases of the junction left unmatched. In germline, CDR1 is SGHRS, CDR2 YFSETQ. This CDR3 contains 15 residues. CDR3 residues: CASSLGLAGDNEQFF. The CDR3 DNA follows: TGCGCCAGCAGCTTGGGACTAGCGGGAGACAATGAGCAGTTCTTC.

The chain joins TRBV10-3 to TRBJ2-4; possible D gene TRBD2, 6 bases. The germline V and J ends were trimmed by 0 bases and 1 base, with 7 bases remaining between them. CDR3 size: 15 residues. Per germline, CDR1 ENHRY and CDR2 SYGVKD. CDR3 sequence reads: CAISESGTAKNIQYF. In DNA, the CDR3 is TGTGCCATCAGTGAGTCAGGGACTGCCAAAAACATTCAGTACTTC.

This clone showed up just once. This sample also contains other DNA sequences that code for the same CDR3. The genes are TRBV6-5 and TRBJ2-5; D uncertain. This CDR3 region has 15 residues. CDR1 MNHEY and CDR2 SVGAGI come from the germline V gene. With 0 bases removed from V and 4 bases from J, the gap between germline ends came to 12 bases. CDR3 nucleotide sequence: TGTGCCAGCAGTTACTCGTGGGCAAACGCAGAGACCCAGTACTTC. Protein sequence: CASSYSWANAETQYF.